This passage covers 30 T cell receptor beta chains from one sample sequenced in a study of vaccination effects on CD4 cells after COVID-19. Culture proceeded for approximately 9 days, and CD4+ T cells were then isolated. Each participant was given two doses of one vaccine (BNT162b2 or mRNA-1273). Assay used: immunoSEQ multiplex PCR; TCRdb lists only in-frame clones, some missing. The profile covers about 45,000 clones, with about three quarters appearing a single time and roughly 9.7% taken by the ten largest. No cognate antigen is known for these TCRs. The starting material was CD4+ T cells from PBMCs cultured without peptide, obtained after COVID-19 vaccination. Source of these receptors: a human donor who received a COVID-19 vaccine.

The chain employs TRBV5-1 and TRBJ1-1; a weak D match, TRBD1 (5 bases). Deletions cut 2 bases from V and 2 bases from J, with 10 bases between. Germline CDR1 and CDR2: SGHRS and YFSETQ. The length of the CDR3 is 14 residues. CDR3 amino acids: CASSFGGENTEAFF. CDR3 sequence (DNA): TGCGCCAGCAGCTTTGGAGGGGAAAACACTGAAGCTTTCTTT.

The chain combines TRBV5-1 with TRBJ2-7; perhaps TRBD1 as D (6 bases). V gave up 0 bases and J gave up 4 bases, with 11 bases separating them. Looked up from germline, CDR1 is SGHRS and CDR2 is YFSETQ. The CDR3 sequence is 14 residues long. For the CDR3, the DNA is TGCGCCAGCAGCTTGGGGGGGCTGATTTACGAGCAGTACTTC. Translated: CASSLGGLIYEQYF.

CDR3 DNA: TGTGCCAGCAGCCAAGCGGGGACGGCAGGGGAGCTGTTTTTT. Amino acid sequence: CASSQAGTAGELFF. V usage is TRBV7-9 and J usage is TRBJ2-2; TRBD2 matches 7 bases. The ends lost 5 bases at V and 8 bases at J; junction bases unmatched: 8. CDR1 is SEHNR, CDR2 FQNEAQ, per germline (reference sequence). The CDR3 consists of 14 residues.

CDR3 DNA: TGTGCCAGCAGCTTTCAGGGGACAGGGGGCTCTGGGGCCAACGTCCTGACTTTC. Translated, it gives CASSFQGTGGSGANVLTF. The rearrangement joins TRBV5-5 to TRBJ2-6, with TRBD1 identical over 11 bases. In germline, CDR1 is SGHKS, CDR2 YYEKEE (reference sequence). V lost 2 bases to trimming and J lost 0 bases; unmatched junction nucleotides: 4. The CDR3 has 18 residues.

The chain carries TRBV25-1 and TRBJ2-1; TRBD1 matches 7 bases. V dropped 1 base and J dropped 4; count of bases not matched to a gene: 7. CDR1 MGHDK and CDR2 SYGVNS come from the germline V gene. CDR3 length: 16 amino acids. The CDR3 bases are TGTGCCAGCAGTGAATTAGTAGGGGGCGATTACAATGAGCAGTTCTTC. This encodes CASSELVGGDYNEQFF.

The chain couples TRBV5-1 to TRBJ1-3; TRBD1 agrees at 8 bases. The CDR3 consists of 16 residues. V dropped 0 bases and J dropped 3; count of bases not matched to a gene: 5. The V gene's germline CDR1 is SGHRS and CDR2 YFSETQ. CDR3 in amino acids: CASSLAGTGHGNTIYF. CDR3 nucleotide sequence: TGCGCCAGCAGCTTGGCCGGGACAGGTCATGGAAACACCATATATTTT.

The chain combines TRBV5-4 with TRBJ2-3; D not resolved. This CDR3 has 14 amino acids. Looked up from germline, CDR1 is SGHNT and CDR2 is YYREEE (reference sequence). Trimming left V 0 bases short and J 6 bases short, with 11 bases between. The CDR3 region has the DNA TGTGCCAGCAGCTTGGACAAGTCATCGGATACGCAGTATTTT. Translating it yields CASSLDKSSDTQYF.

This clone has only one observation. The rearrangement uses TRBV25-1 and TRBJ2-5; a weak D match, TRBD2 (6 bases). V lost 2 bases, J lost 5 bases, and 15 bases lay in between. Looked up from germline, CDR1 is MGHDK and CDR2 is SYGVNS. The CDR3 loop spans 15 amino acids. The CDR3 spells CASSERAGRGETQYF. CDR3 bases: TGTGCCAGCAGTGAACGGGCGGGGCGAGGGGAGACCCAGTACTTC.

The chain uses TRBV19 and TRBJ1-1; 7 bases line up with TRBD1. The CDR3 runs to 13 residues. Germline lookup yields CDR1 LNHDA and CDR2 SQIVND (reference sequence). Trimming removed 6 bases from V and 7 bases from J; junction bases left unmatched: 8. The CDR3 DNA reads as TGTGCCAGTAGCCGTGGGACAGCCAATGAAGCTTTCTTT. It encodes CASSRGTANEAFF.

The chain joins TRBV9 to TRBJ2-1; tentatively, D is TRBD1 or TRBD2 (5 bases each). Trimming took off 1 base at V and 3 bases at J, with 8 bases between the two ends. The length of the CDR3 is 14 residues. Germline V gene data show CDR1 as SGDLS and CDR2 as YYNGEE. CDR3 protein: CASSVYGGYNEQFF. CDR3 nucleotides: TGTGCCAGCAGCGTATATGGGGGCTACAATGAGCAGTTCTTC.

The chain carries TRBV6-5 and TRBJ2-7; unclear D gene. Trimming took 0 bases from V and 3 from J, leaving 6 bases between them. This CDR3 has 13 residues. Looked up from germline, CDR1 is MNHEY and CDR2 is SVGAGI. DNA for the CDR3: TGTGCCAGCAGTTACTCTAGCCGCTACGAGCAGTACTTC. Its translation is CASSYSSRYEQYF.

The chain recombines TRBV5-1 with TRBJ2-1, with TRBD2 matching over 14 bases. Germline V CDR1 and CDR2: SGHRS, YFSETQ. The CDR3 is made up of 16 amino acids. With V trimmed by 6 bases and J by 5 bases, 7 bases remained unmatched. The CDR3: CASTGGTSGSHNEQFF. In DNA form, the CDR3 reads TGCGCCAGCACCGGGGGGACTAGCGGGAGTCACAATGAGCAGTTCTTC.

In this sample, this clone turned up a few times. V is TRBV15 and J is TRBJ2-7; the match to TRBD1 covers 8 bases. Germline loops: CDR1 LNHNV, CDR2 YYDKDF (reference sequence). Trimming took 1 base from V and 2 from J; bases not matched to a gene: 7. The CDR3 length is 16 residues. CDR3: CATSRVVGQGTYEQYF. In nucleotides, the CDR3 is TGTGCCACCAGCAGAGTAGTAGGACAGGGAACCTACGAGCAGTACTTC.

The chain links TRBV11-2 to TRBJ2-5; TRBD2 might be the D (5 bases). In germline, CDR1 is SGHAT, CDR2 FQNNGV. V gave up 5 bases and J gave up 2 bases, with 6 bases separating them. The CDR3 spans 12 residues. The CDR3 DNA is TGTGCCAGCAGCCGCGGGCAAGAGACCCAGTACTTC. It specifies CASSRGQETQYF. Full variable domain (remainder filled in from reference TRBV11-2 and TRBJ2-5): EAGVAQSPRYKIIEKRQSVAFWCNPISGHATLYWYQQILGQGPKLLIQFQNNGVVDDSQLPKDRFSAERLKGVDSTLKIQPAKLEDSAVYLCASSRGQETQYFGPGTRLLVL.

The rearrangement joins TRBV11-3 to TRBJ1-6, with a possible D match to TRBD1 (5 bases). CDR3 length: 19 residues. The germline V and J ends were trimmed by 0 bases and 10 bases, with 25 bases remaining between them. The germline gives CDR1 SGHNT, CDR2 YENEEA. The CDR3 protein is CASSLDWAGRCGKKSPLHF. For the CDR3, the DNA is TGTGCCAGCAGCTTAGACTGGGCAGGGAGGTGTGGTAAAAAGTCACCCCTCCACTTT.

Here the CDR3 DNA reads TGTGCCAGCAGTTTATACAAGAGGGACAATGAGCAGTTCTTC. Amino acids: CASSLYKRDNEQFF. V gene TRBV6-5 combines with J gene TRBJ2-1, with a tentative D call TRBD2 (5 bases). The CDR3 consists of 14 residues. Germline assignment: CDR1 MNHEY and CDR2 SVGAGI. V was shortened by 4 bases and J by 5 bases, with 12 bases between the two germline ends.

The CDR3 region is CASSDRRQGRTGNTIYF. CDR3 bases: TGTGCCAGCTCGGACAGAAGACAGGGGAGGACTGGAAACACCATATATTTT. The chain joins TRBV18 to TRBJ1-3; TRBD1 aligns across 8 bases. Trimming took 6 bases from V and 2 from J; bases not matched to a gene: 12. This CDR3 region has 17 residues. The germline CDR1 and CDR2 sequences are KGHSH and LQKENI. The complete variable domain, with remaining parts taken from reference TRBV18 and TRBJ1-3, reads NAGVMQNPRHLVRRRGQEARLRCSPMKGHSHVYWYRQLPEEGLKFMVYLQKENIIDESGMPKERFSAEFPKEGPSILRIQQVVRGDSAAYFCASSDRRQGRTGNTIYFGEGSWLTVV.

This rearrangement joins TRBV7-6 to TRBJ2-3, with 8 bases that match TRBD2. Germline CDR1 reads SGHVS; CDR2 reads FNYEAQ. CDR3 size: 16 residues. V lost 3 bases, J lost 1 base, and 6 bases stayed unmatched. CDR3 nucleotides: TGTGCCAGCAGCTTTCGCGGGAGGATCGGCACAGATACGCAGTATTTT. Translation gives CASSFRGRIGTDTQYF.

The gene calls are TRBV29-1 and TRBJ1-4; maybe TRBD1 (5 bases). Germline V gene data show CDR1 as SQVTM and CDR2 as ANQGSEA. CDR3 size: 13 residues. V dropped 8 bases and J dropped 7 bases, with 17 bases sitting between them. In DNA, the CDR3 is TGCAGCACCCGGGACGGGAGGGGTGAAAAACTGTTTTTT. Protein sequence: CSTRDGRGEKLFF.

The rearrangement joins TRBV5-1 to TRBJ1-6; 7 bases line up with TRBD1. Trimming at V came to 5 bases and at J to 8 bases, leaving 10 bases not matched to a gene. CDR3 length: 15 residues. Germline V gene data show CDR1 as SGHRS and CDR2 as YFSETQ. The chain's CDR3 is CASRFTGDLHSPLHF. In DNA form, the CDR3 reads TGCGCCAGCAGATTCACAGGGGATCTACATTCACCCCTCCACTTT.

This chain connects TRBV6-1 to TRBJ2-4; D is undetermined. The V end was cut by 0 bases, the J end by 0 bases, with 9 bases between. CDR3 length: 16 residues. Per germline, CDR1 MNHNS and CDR2 SASEGT. The CDR3: CASSEAGLSAKNIQYF. DNA for the CDR3: TGTGCCAGCAGTGAAGCTGGTCTGTCAGCCAAAAACATTCAGTACTTC.

The V gene is TRBV5-4, the J gene TRBJ1-2; D unresolved. The CDR3 has 19 amino acids. The germline V gene has CDR1 SGHNT and CDR2 YYREEE (reference sequence). V dropped 0 bases and J dropped 1 base, with 22 bases sitting between them. CDR3 residues: CASSLASGAGPIFNYGYTF. CDR3 sequence (DNA): TGTGCCAGCAGCTTGGCGTCTGGTGCAGGTCCCATATTTAACTATGGCTACACCTTC. Full variable domain (missing parts from reference TRBV5-4 and TRBJ1-2): ETGVTQSPTHLIKTRGQQVTLRCSSQSGHNTVSWYQQALGQGPQFIFQYYREEENGRGNFPPRFSGLQFPNYSSELNVNALELDDSALYLCASSLASGAGPIFNYGYTFGSGTRLTVV.

The chain joins TRBV5-6 to TRBJ1-5, with TRBD1 as a possible D gene (5 bases). This CDR3 comprises 15 residues. V shed 4 bases and J shed 3 bases, with 14 bases lying between them. Germline V gives CDR1 SGHDT, CDR2 YYEEEE. CDR3 amino acids: CASSRDGGVNQPQHF. The CDR3 DNA is TGTGCCAGCAGCAGGGACGGAGGGGTCAATCAGCCCCAGCATTTT.

This clone was seen a handful of times. V usage is TRBV11-2 and J usage is TRBJ1-1, with 7 bases aligning to TRBD1. The CDR3 has 15 amino acids. Trimming cost V 2 bases and J 3 bases; bases outside gene matches: 6. Germline CDR1 is SGHAT and CDR2 is FQNNGV. The CDR3 is CASSLSDRVYTEAFF. In DNA, the CDR3 is TGTGCCAGCAGCTTATCCGACAGGGTGTACACTGAAGCTTTCTTT.

The rearrangement joins TRBV6-1 to TRBJ1-5, with a possible D match to TRBD1 (6 bases). Germline V CDR1 and CDR2: MNHNS, SASEGT. CDR3 size: 16 residues. Trimming cost V 4 bases and J 2 bases, with 15 bases left between them. CDR3 sequence reads: CASSAPQGLGNQPQHF. Here the CDR3 DNA reads TGTGCCAGCAGTGCCCCTCAGGGGCTGGGCAATCAGCCCCAGCATTTT.

The chain uses TRBV5-1 and TRBJ2-2, with a weak D call TRBD2 (5 bases). Germline V gene sequence: CDR1 SGHRS, CDR2 YFSETQ. The CDR3 consists of 14 residues. Trimming shortened V by 4 bases and J by 9 bases, and 16 bases separated the two germline ends. The CDR3 sequence is CASSPELSDRELFF. The CDR3 DNA follows: TGCGCCAGCAGCCCCGAGCTTAGCGACCGGGAGCTGTTTTTT.

The gene calls are TRBV24-1 and TRBJ2-3; D gene ambiguous. The germline V and J ends were trimmed by 3 bases and 0 bases, with 3 bases remaining between them. The V gene's germline CDR1 is KGHDR and CDR2 SFDVKD. The CDR3 contains 13 residues. The CDR3: CATSDPSTDTQYF. The CDR3 nucleotides read TGTGCCACCAGTGATCCTAGCACAGATACGCAGTATTTT.

V and J are TRBV7-9 and TRBJ1-2, with D maybe TRBD1 (5 bases). Per germline, CDR1 SEHNR and CDR2 FQNEAQ (reference sequence). Trimming stripped 0 bases from V and 4 bases from J, with 12 bases between. CDR3 length: 15 amino acids. The CDR3 sequence: CASSLAGRGFYGYTF. The CDR3 bases are TGTGCCAGCAGCTTAGCGGGGCGGGGGTTCTATGGCTACACCTTC.

The chain couples TRBV15 to TRBJ2-1, with no clear D. Trimming removed 0 bases from V and 0 bases from J, with 6 bases in between. The CDR3 runs 15 residues. CDR1 and CDR2 (germline): LNHNV, YYDKDF (reference sequence). CDR3 bases: TGTGCCACCAGCAGAGAGAAGGGCTCCTACAATGAGCAGTTCTTC. It is translated as CATSREKGSYNEQFF.

This chain links TRBV11-2 with TRBJ2-7; 7 nucleotides agree with TRBD1. V trimming: 5 bases; J trimming: 4 bases; junction bases outside the gene matches: 11. CDR3 length equals 15 residues. The V gene's germline CDR1 is SGHAT and CDR2 FQNNGV. The CDR3 here is CASSRWTGEKYEQYF. The CDR3, as DNA: TGTGCCAGCAGCAGATGGACAGGTGAAAAATACGAGCAGTACTTC.